This T cell receptor beta chain was sequenced in a study of cytomegalovirus exposure and HLA in healthy donors. General study findings and limits: As was reported, the HLA-A and HLA-B alleles of most subjects were accurately predicted from TCR beta sequences.

Vbeta (60) and Jbeta (13) primers were used in the PCR. Here immunoSEQ multiplex PCR was the method, and the copy in TCRdb shows in-frame clones only, minus some. Seen here are over 75,000 clones, 75% to 80% observed once, and the top ten hold 6%. As for this clone: Its antigen is unknown.

Source material: PBMCs. The origin of this receptor is a female donor in good health and CMV-seronegative.

The CDR3 nucleotides read TGTGCCAGTAGTATTACAGGGGAGGATACGCAGTATTTT. Its protein is CASSITGEDTQYF. This rearrangement joins TRBV19 to TRBJ2-3, with TRBD1 matching 7 bases. Germline V gene sequence: CDR1 LNHDA, CDR2 SQIVND (reference sequence). This CDR3 is built from 13 residues. V shed 3 bases and J 6 bases; nucleotides not matched to a gene: 3. The complete variable domain, with remaining parts taken from reference TRBV19 and TRBJ2-3, reads DGGITQSPKYLFRKEGQNVTLSCEQNLNHDAMYWYRQDPGQGLRLIYYSQIVNDFQKGDIAEGYSVSREKKESFPLTVTSAQKNPTAFYLCASSITGEDTQYFGPGTRLTVL.